This TCR beta chain was obtained from a study of T-cell reconstitution after alpha-beta-depleted transplantation in children. This clonotype was seen many times. Unique molecular identifiers were incorporated when the TCRbeta library was constructed. TCRdb processed the PCR reads anew with MiXCR; each CDR3 protein has one entry. The table records about 640,000 distinct CDR3 sequences, roughly 17% of them present only once. Trimming left V 9 bases short and J 2 bases short, with 13 bases between. CDR1 is KGHDR and CDR2 is SFDVKD in the germline V gene. CDR3 length: 14 amino acids. The source of this sequence is a human donor who donated a stem cell graft to a child with acute myeloid leukemia. The material was PBMCs from the stem cell graft donor, obtained from the stem cell graft. The chain uses TRBV24-1 and TRBJ1-5; D uncertain. For the CDR3, the DNA is TGTGCCACCGCCCTCGGGGTTGGCAATCAGCCCCAGCATTTT. Amino acids: CATALGVGNQPQHF.